The 30 T cell receptor beta chains presented below share a single source sample, sequenced in a study of T cell therapy after organ transplantation. No antigen has been identified for these receptors. As to time point: 20-29 weeks after completion of therapy. The table came from immunoSEQ multiplex PCR; TCRdb's copy has only in-frame clones and leaves some out. Of a few thousand clones detected, about 69% appear once; the ten largest clones hold roughly 40%. The specimen comprised CD8+ T cells from blood, sampled after autologous CMV-specific T cell therapy. All receptors come from a human patient who had received a solid organ transplant and had CMV disease. Some T cells may have come from the graft donor.

This clone was counted a single time. The genes are TRBV29-1 and TRBJ2-1, with a tentative D call TRBD2 (5 bases). V shed 6 bases and J shed 0 bases, with 21 bases lying between them. CDR3 length: 17 amino acids. Germline V lookup: CDR1 SQVTM, CDR2 ANQGSEA. The CDR3 spells CSVDSQDWKSSYNEQFF. CDR3 sequence (DNA): TGCAGCGTCGATTCCCAGGACTGGAAAAGCTCCTACAATGAGCAGTTCTTC.

CDR3 sequence reads: CASSPGWLAGGQSYNEQFF. DNA for the CDR3: TGTGCCAGCAGCCCCGGGTGGCTAGCGGGAGGACAATCCTACAATGAGCAGTTCTTC. This chain uses TRBV7-9 with TRBJ2-1; 11 bases align to TRBD2. The germline CDR1 and CDR2 sequences are SEHNR and FQNEAQ (reference sequence). The trim removed 5 bases at V and 1 base at J, leaving 13 bases unmatched. The CDR3 covers 19 residues.

The chain couples TRBV2 to TRBJ1-2, with D possibly being TRBD1 (6 bases). Trimming shortened V by 10 bases and J by 4 bases, and 10 bases separated the two germline ends. Germline values: CDR1 SNHLY, CDR2 FYNNEI. This CDR3 spans 11 amino acids. In DNA form, the CDR3 reads TGTGCCACCACGACAGGCTATGGCTACACCTTC. This encodes CATTTGYGYTF.

On this clone: In the same sample, other DNA sequences code for this CDR3. The chain joins TRBV4-1 to TRBJ2-6; D is perhaps TRBD2 (6 bases). The ends were cut back, 4 bases at V and 4 bases at J, with 14 bases in the middle. Germline lookup yields CDR1 MGHRA and CDR2 YSYEKL. The CDR3 is 16 amino acids. CDR3 sequence: CASSPLGAGGANVLTF. The CDR3 DNA reads as TGCGCCAGCAGCCCCCTGGGTGCGGGAGGGGCCAACGTCCTGACTTTC.

This clone was picked up a small number of times. The chain employs TRBV19 and TRBJ1-5; the D gene is possibly TRBD1 (5 bases). CDR1 is LNHDA, CDR2 SQIVND, per germline (reference sequence). V lost 7 bases to trimming and J lost 6 bases, with 13 bases between them. The CDR3 totals 13 residues. CDR3 sequence reads: CASTVGAIQPQHF. The CDR3 DNA reads TGTGCCAGTACCGTTGGGGCAATTCAGCCCCAGCATTTT.

The gene calls are TRBV27 and TRBJ2-1; D unclear. Per the germline V gene, CDR1 is MNHEY and CDR2 is SMNVEV (reference sequence). Trimming cost V 5 bases and J 2 bases, with 13 bases left between them. The CDR3 is made up of 15 amino acids. As DNA, the CDR3 is TGTGCCAGCAGTCCCTTATTGGGCCCCTACAATGAGCAGTTCTTC. Its translation: CASSPLLGPYNEQFF.

The CDR3 region has the DNA TGTGCCAGCAGCCTGCGGACAGGGGGCGCACAAATGTACGAGCAGTACGTC. Its protein is CASSLRTGGAQMYEQYV. The chain links TRBV5-4 to TRBJ2-7; 11 positions match TRBD1. There are 17 residues in the CDR3. V lost 4 bases and J lost 4; bases outside the gene matches: 13. CDR1 SGHNT and CDR2 YYREEE come from the germline V gene (reference sequence).

Turning to this clone: One base away lies a much larger clone, so this may be a sequencing read error. Other nucleotide sequences from this sample produce the same CDR3. The V call is TRBV9, the J call TRBJ2-2; 7 bases line up with TRBD2. Germline V gene lookup returns CDR1 SGDLS and CDR2 YYNGEE. This CDR3 region has 19 residues. This CDR3 reads CATSVVPAGDGGGTGELFF. The CDR3 DNA sequence: TGTGCCACCAGCGTAGTTCCCGCGGGAGATGGGGGGGGCACCGGGGAGCTGTTTTTT.

To note about this clone: Since a far larger clone is one base different, this is likely a read error. CDR3 in amino acids: CASSLANAGWEQYV. The CDR3 region has the DNA TGTGCCAGCAGCTTAGCGAATGCGGGGTGGGAGCAGTACGTC. The chain has TRBV7-8 and TRBJ2-7, with D possibly matching TRBD2 (6 bases). Germline V gene data show CDR1 as SGHVS and CDR2 as FQNEAQ. Deletions cut 0 bases from V and 7 bases from J, with 13 bases between. This CDR3 is 14 amino acids long.

The V and J genes are TRBV9 and TRBJ2-7; D possibly uses TRBD1 or TRBD2 (6 bases each). In germline, CDR1 is SGDLS, CDR2 YYNGEE. V gave up 4 bases and J gave up 0 bases, with 17 bases separating them. This CDR3 has 16 amino acids. The CDR3 here is CASSPGGQPSSYEQYF. In DNA, the CDR3 is TGTGCCAGCAGCCCCGGGGGACAACCGAGCTCCTACGAGCAGTACTTC.

The chain joins TRBV2 to TRBJ1-2, with D unresolved. The CDR3 consists of 10 residues. Germline loops: CDR1 SNHLY, CDR2 FYNNEI. V shed 8 bases and J shed 12 bases, with 13 bases lying between them. CDR3 protein: CASAGVPHTF. CDR3 nucleotides: TGTGCCAGCGCGGGAGTCCCTCACACCTTC.

The rearrangement joins TRBV30 to TRBJ2-5, with TRBD2 matching 11 bases. V trimming: 8 bases; J trimming: 4 bases; junction bases outside the gene matches: 9. From germline, CDR1 is GTSNPN and CDR2 SVGIG (reference sequence). The CDR3 loop spans 14 amino acids. The CDR3 DNA sequence: TGTGCCCACCGACTAGCGGGATTGGGAGAGACCCAGTACTTC. Translated, it gives CAHRLAGLGETQYF.

The chain links TRBV7-8 to TRBJ1-3; no reliable D call. The CDR3 spans 16 residues. Germline V gives CDR1 SGHVS, CDR2 FQNEAQ. V shed 0 bases and J shed 0 bases, with 9 bases lying between them. DNA for the CDR3: TGTGCCAGCAGCTTAGCCGGCCAGGACTCTGGAAACACCATATATTTT. Residues: CASSLAGQDSGNTIYF.

This clone was picked up a small number of times. This chain uses TRBV7-6 with TRBJ2-1, with D possibly being TRBD2 (6 bases). The CDR3 is 17 amino acids. In germline, CDR1 is SGHVS, CDR2 FNYEAQ. With 2 bases removed from V and 5 bases from J, the gap between germline ends came to 19 bases. The CDR3 spells CASSLTGGRNPNNEQFF. The CDR3 DNA reads as TGTGCCAGCAGCTTAACAGGAGGGCGCAACCCTAACAATGAGCAGTTCTTC.

V and J are TRBV7-8 and TRBJ2-1; 9 positions agree with TRBD1. There are 18 residues in the CDR3. Per germline, CDR1 SGHVS and CDR2 FQNEAQ. The J segment lost 1 base and the V segment lost 1 base, leaving 8 bases of the junction unmatched. The CDR3 DNA is TGTGCCAGCAGCTTAGTTTTCGGGACAGGGCGATCCTACAATGAGCAGTTCTTC. Amino acid sequence: CASSLVFGTGRSYNEQFF.

The J gene is TRBJ2-1, the V gene TRBV10-1, with D perhaps TRBD1 or TRBD2 (7 bases each). Germline V CDR1 and CDR2: WNHNN, SYGVQD (reference sequence). The V end lost 6 bases, the J end lost 5 bases, and 20 bases lay between the germline ends. The CDR3 consists of 16 residues. CDR3 amino acids: CASSPLVAGGDNEQFF. The CDR3 DNA reads as TGCGCCAGCAGCCCACTGGTGGCAGGGGGGGACAATGAGCAGTTCTTC.

The chain combines TRBV19 with TRBJ1-1; a weak D match, TRBD1 (5 bases). The CDR3 has 13 amino acids. CDR1 and CDR2 from the germline V gene are LNHDA and SQIVND (reference sequence). Trimming removed 3 bases at V and 3 bases at J, with 8 bases between. CDR3: CASSMGRHTEAFF. CDR3 in DNA: TGTGCCAGTAGTATGGGACGTCACACTGAAGCTTTCTTT.

The chain recombines TRBV27 with TRBJ1-1; D is uncertain. The CDR3 spans 14 residues. The germline V gene has CDR1 MNHEY and CDR2 SMNVEV (reference sequence). V was clipped by 3 bases and J by 0 bases, with 8 bases between them. The CDR3 DNA follows: TGTGCCAGCAGTTTGGGGTTATTGAACACTGAAGCTTTCTTT. It is translated as CASSLGLLNTEAFF.

The V gene is TRBV6-5, the J gene TRBJ2-7; 8 nucleotides agree with TRBD1. This CDR3 has 14 residues. Germline CDR1 reads MNHEY; CDR2 reads SVGAGI. V lost 10 bases and J lost 5; bases outside the gene matches: 13. The CDR3 spells CATDRGDEIHEQYF. CDR3 sequence (DNA): TGTGCCACCGACAGGGGCGACGAAATCCACGAGCAGTACTTC.

In its sample, this clone ranks as medium-sized. The chain carries TRBV5-4 and TRBJ2-7; D is unresolved. Germline CDR1 reads SGHNT; CDR2 reads YYREEE (reference sequence). The V end lost 5 bases, the J end lost 0 bases, and 12 bases lay between the germline ends. CDR3 size: 14 residues. CDR3 protein: CASREMKDSYEQYV. Here the CDR3 DNA reads TGTGCCAGCAGGGAAATGAAGGACTCCTACGAGCAGTACGTC.

The DNA of the CDR3 is TGTGCCAGCAGGAAACAGGGTGCTGCAGATACGCAGTATTTT. Amino acids: CASRKQGAADTQYF. J is TRBJ2-3 and V is TRBV13; D perhaps matches TRBD1 (6 bases). The length of the CDR3 is 14 residues. Trimming took 6 bases from V and 4 from J, leaving 14 bases between them. The germline CDR1 and CDR2 sequences are PRHDT and FYEKMQ (reference sequence).

The rearrangement joins TRBV5-6 to TRBJ2-1; D is possibly TRBD2 (6 bases). V lost 4 bases and J lost 4, with 12 bases in between. This CDR3 has 14 residues. Per germline, CDR1 SGHDT and CDR2 YYEEEE. CDR3 nucleotide sequence: TGTGCCAGCAGCCGTGCGGGATCATACAATGAGCAGTTCTTC. Amino acids: CASSRAGSYNEQFF. Full variable domain (missing parts from reference TRBV5-6 and TRBJ2-1): DAGVTQSPTHLIKTRGQQVTLRCSPKSGHDTVSWYQQALGQGPQFIFQYYEEEERQRGNFPDRFSGHQFPNYSSELNVNALLLGDSALYLCASSRAGSYNEQFFGPGTRLTVL.

Sample share makes this clone medium-sized (0.01 to 0.1%). The chain links TRBV9 to TRBJ1-1; D possibly corresponds to TRBD1 (6 bases). The CDR3 consists of 15 residues. V was clipped by 6 bases and J by 4 bases, with 19 bases between them. Germline V gene data show CDR1 as SGDLS and CDR2 as YYNGEE. The CDR3 bases are TGTGCCAGCACCAACGGGGGGGCCCCGGGCACTGAAGCTTTCTTT. It specifies CASTNGGAPGTEAFF.

The rearrangement links TRBV10-3 to TRBJ2-3, with 10 positions matching TRBD2. Trimming cost V 0 bases and J 7 bases; bases outside gene matches: 10. Germline lookup yields CDR1 ENHRY and CDR2 SYGVKD. The CDR3 totals 17 residues. Written as DNA, the CDR3 is TGTGCCATCAGTGAGTCCGGTTTCCTAGCGGGAGAATATACGCAGTATTTT. It encodes CAISESGFLAGEYTQYF.

This clone appeared a few times. The chain employs TRBV6-4 and TRBJ2-1; 14 nucleotides line up with TRBD2. J gave up 9 bases and V 5 bases, and 6 bases lay outside the gene matches. The CDR3 loop spans 15 amino acids. Germline CDR1 is MRHNA and CDR2 is SNTAGT. The CDR3 nucleotides read TGTGCCAGCAGTCCCGGGACTAGCGGGAGTATTGAGCAGTTCTTC. It translates to CASSPGTSGSIEQFF.

This clone appeared a single time. The rearrangement joins TRBV19 to TRBJ2-6; D may correspond to TRBD1 or TRBD2 (6 bases each). V lost 7 bases, J lost 4 bases, and 14 bases lay in between. CDR3 length: 15 amino acids. CDR1 LNHDA and CDR2 SQIVND come from the germline V gene (reference sequence). CDR3 sequence reads: CASTIGGLGANVLTF. The CDR3 DNA sequence: TGTGCCAGTACCATTGGGGGGCTGGGGGCCAACGTCCTGACTTTC.

The chain uses TRBV18 and TRBJ2-1, with D perhaps assigned TRBD1 or TRBD2 (5 bases each). CDR3 length: 13 amino acids. Deletions cut 3 bases from V and 9 bases from J, with 12 bases between. The germline V gene has CDR1 KGHSH and CDR2 LQKENI. CDR3 nucleotide sequence: TGTGCCAGCTCACCGGGACCGAGGGGTGAGCAGTTCTTC. Its translation: CASSPGPRGEQFF. The full variable domain, with the rest looked up from reference TRBV18 and TRBJ2-1, is NAGVMQNPRHLVRRRGQEARLRCSPMKGHSHVYWYRQLPEEGLKFMVYLQKENIIDESGMPKERFSAEFPKEGPSILRIQQVVRGDSAAYFCASSPGPRGEQFFGPGTRLTVL.

In this sample, this clone turned up a few times. The CDR3 DNA reads TGTGCCAGCAGTCCCGTGGGAACTGAAGCTTTCTTT. Translated: CASSPVGTEAFF. The V and J genes are TRBV27 and TRBJ1-1; unclear D gene. CDR3 length: 12 residues. Germline assignment: CDR1 MNHEY and CDR2 SMNVEV (reference sequence). V dropped 5 bases and J dropped 5 bases, with 9 bases sitting between them.

The rearrangement links TRBV29-1 to TRBJ2-1; 7 nucleotides agree with TRBD2. Losses at the gene ends were 2 bases for V and 6 bases for J; bases not matched to a gene: 16. Germline lookup yields CDR1 SQVTM and CDR2 ANQGSEA. This CDR3 has 17 residues. DNA for the CDR3: TGCAGCGTTGAAAAAACCTGGCCTAGCGGATCCCTCAATGAGCAGTTCTTC. It specifies CSVEKTWPSGSLNEQFF.

The chain combines TRBV6-5 with TRBJ2-7; maybe TRBD1 (6 bases). The CDR3 loop spans 12 amino acids. V was trimmed by 2 bases and J by 6 bases, leaving 8 bases between them. Germline V gene sequence: CDR1 MNHEY, CDR2 SVGAGI. The CDR3 reads CASSYDRREQYF. The CDR3 DNA reads TGTGCCAGCAGTTACGACAGGCGCGAGCAGTACTTC.